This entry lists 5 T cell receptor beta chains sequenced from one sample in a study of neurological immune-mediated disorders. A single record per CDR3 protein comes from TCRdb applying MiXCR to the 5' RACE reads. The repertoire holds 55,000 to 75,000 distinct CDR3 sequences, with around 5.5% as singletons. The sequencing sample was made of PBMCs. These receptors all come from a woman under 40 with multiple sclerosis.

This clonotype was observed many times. The CDR3 loop is CASSYARNTEAFF. The CDR3 coding sequence is TGTGCCAGCAGTTACGCGCGGAACACTGAAGCTTTCTTT. The chain has TRBV6-5 and TRBJ1-1; D unclear. The V and J ends lost 2 bases and 1 base respectively, with 5 bases between them. The V gene's germline CDR1 is MNHEY and CDR2 SVGAGI. This CDR3 spans 13 amino acids.

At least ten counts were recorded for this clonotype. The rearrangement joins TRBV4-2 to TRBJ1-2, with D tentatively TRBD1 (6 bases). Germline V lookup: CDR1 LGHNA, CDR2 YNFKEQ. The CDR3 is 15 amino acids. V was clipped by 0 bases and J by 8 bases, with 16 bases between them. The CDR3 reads CASSQEHRASFGYTF. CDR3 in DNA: TGTGCCAGCAGCCAAGAGCACAGGGCGTCTTTCGGCTACACCTTC.

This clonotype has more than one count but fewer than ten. CDR3 DNA: TGTGCCAGCAGCCAAGAACGGGGTGAAGCTTTCTTT. It yields the protein CASSQERGEAFF. The rearrangement uses TRBV14 and TRBJ1-1; D is unclear. Germline CDR1 and CDR2: SGHDN and FVKESK. This CDR3 has 12 amino acids. Trimming left V 0 bases short and J 7 bases short, with 6 bases between.

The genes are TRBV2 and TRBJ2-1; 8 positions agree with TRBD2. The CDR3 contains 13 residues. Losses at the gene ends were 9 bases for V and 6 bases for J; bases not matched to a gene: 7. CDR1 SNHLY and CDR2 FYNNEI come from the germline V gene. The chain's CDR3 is CARSGTRVNEQFF. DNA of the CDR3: TGTGCCAGGTCGGGGACTAGGGTCAATGAGCAGTTCTTC.

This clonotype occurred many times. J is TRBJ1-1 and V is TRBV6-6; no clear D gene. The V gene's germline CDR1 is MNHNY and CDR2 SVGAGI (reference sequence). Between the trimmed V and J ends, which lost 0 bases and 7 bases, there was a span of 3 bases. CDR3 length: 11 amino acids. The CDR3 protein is CASSYSFEAFF. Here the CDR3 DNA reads TGTGCCAGCAGTTACTCATTTGAAGCTTTCTTT.